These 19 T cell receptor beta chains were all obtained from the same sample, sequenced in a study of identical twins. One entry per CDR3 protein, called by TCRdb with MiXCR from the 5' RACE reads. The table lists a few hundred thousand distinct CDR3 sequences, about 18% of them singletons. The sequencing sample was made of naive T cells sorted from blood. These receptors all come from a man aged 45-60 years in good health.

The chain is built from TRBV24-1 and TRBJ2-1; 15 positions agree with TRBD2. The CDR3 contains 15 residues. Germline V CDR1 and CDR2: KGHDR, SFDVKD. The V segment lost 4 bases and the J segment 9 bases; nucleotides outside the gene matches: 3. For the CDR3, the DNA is TGTGCCACCAGTGAACGGGGACTAGCGGGAGGTGAGCAGTTCTTC. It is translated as CATSERGLAGGEQFF.

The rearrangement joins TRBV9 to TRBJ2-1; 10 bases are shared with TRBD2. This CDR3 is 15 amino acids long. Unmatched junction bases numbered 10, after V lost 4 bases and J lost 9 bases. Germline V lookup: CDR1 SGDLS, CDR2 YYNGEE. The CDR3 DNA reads TGTGCCAGCAGCCCCCGGCTAGCGGGAGAGGGTGAGCAGTTCTTC. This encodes CASSPRLAGEGEQFF.

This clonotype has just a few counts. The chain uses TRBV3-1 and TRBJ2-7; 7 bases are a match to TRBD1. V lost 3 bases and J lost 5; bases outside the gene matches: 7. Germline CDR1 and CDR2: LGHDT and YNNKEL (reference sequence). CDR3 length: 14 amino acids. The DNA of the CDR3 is TGTGCCAGCAGCCACAAACAGGGGTTCGACGAGCAGTACTTC. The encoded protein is CASSHKQGFDEQYF.

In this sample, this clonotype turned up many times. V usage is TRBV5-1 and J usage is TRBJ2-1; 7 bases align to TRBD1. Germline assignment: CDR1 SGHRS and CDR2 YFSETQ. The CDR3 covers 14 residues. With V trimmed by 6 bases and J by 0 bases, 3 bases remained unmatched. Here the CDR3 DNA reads TGCGCCAGCATGGCAGGGGGCTCCTACAATGAGCAGTTCTTC. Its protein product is CASMAGGSYNEQFF.

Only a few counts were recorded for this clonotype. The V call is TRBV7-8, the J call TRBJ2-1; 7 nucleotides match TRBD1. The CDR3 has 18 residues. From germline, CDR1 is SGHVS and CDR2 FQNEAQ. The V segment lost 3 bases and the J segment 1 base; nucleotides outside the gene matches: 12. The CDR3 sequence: CASSFAAADRASYNEQFF. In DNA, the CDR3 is TGTGCCAGCAGCTTCGCCGCTGCCGACAGGGCGTCCTACAATGAGCAGTTCTTC. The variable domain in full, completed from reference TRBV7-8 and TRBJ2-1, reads GAGVSQSPRYKVAKRGQDVALRCDPISGHVSLFWYQQALGQGPEFLTYFQNEAQLDKSGLPSDRFFAERPEGSVSTLKIQRTQQEDSAVYLCASSFAAADRASYNEQFFGPGTRLTVL.

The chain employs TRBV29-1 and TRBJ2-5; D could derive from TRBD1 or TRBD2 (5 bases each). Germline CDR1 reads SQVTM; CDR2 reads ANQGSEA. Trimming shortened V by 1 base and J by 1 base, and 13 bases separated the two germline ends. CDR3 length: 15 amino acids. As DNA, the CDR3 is TGCAGCGTTGAAGGGGTGAGGGGCACCCAAGAGACCCAGTACTTC. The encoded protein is CSVEGVRGTQETQYF.

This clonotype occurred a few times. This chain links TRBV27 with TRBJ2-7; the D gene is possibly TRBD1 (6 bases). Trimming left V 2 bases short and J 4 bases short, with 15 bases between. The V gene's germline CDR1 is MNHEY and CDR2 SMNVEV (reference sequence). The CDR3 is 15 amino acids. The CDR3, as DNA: TGTGCCAGCAGTTTAAGGGGGATCGCGTCTTACGAGCAGTACTTC. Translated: CASSLRGIASYEQYF.

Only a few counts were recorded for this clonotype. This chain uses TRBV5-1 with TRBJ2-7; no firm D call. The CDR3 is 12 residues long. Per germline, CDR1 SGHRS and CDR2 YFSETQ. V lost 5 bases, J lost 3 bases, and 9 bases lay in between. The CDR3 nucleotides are TGCGCCAGCAGGGGCGAGGACTACGAGCAGTACTTC. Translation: CASRGEDYEQYF.

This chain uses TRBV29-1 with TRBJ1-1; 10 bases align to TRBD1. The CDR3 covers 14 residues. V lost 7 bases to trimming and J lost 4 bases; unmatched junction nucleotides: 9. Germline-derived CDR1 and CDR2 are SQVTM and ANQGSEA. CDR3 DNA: TGCAGCGGTGCGACAGGGGGCCTTGGCACTGAAGCTTTCTTT. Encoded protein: CSGATGGLGTEAFF.

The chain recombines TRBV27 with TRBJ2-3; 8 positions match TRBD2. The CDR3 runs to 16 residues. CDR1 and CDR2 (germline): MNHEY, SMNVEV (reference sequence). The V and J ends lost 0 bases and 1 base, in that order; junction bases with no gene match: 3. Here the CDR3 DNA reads TGTGCCAGCAGTTTATCAGGACTAGCCCGCACAGATACGCAGTATTTT. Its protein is CASSLSGLARTDTQYF.

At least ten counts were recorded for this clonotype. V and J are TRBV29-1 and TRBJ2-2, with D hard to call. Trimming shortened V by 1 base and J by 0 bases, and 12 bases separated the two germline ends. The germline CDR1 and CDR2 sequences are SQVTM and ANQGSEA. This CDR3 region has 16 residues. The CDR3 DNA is TGCAGCGTTGAAGGGCTCTTAACCGCGAACACCGGGGAGCTGTTTTTT. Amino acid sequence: CSVEGLLTANTGELFF.

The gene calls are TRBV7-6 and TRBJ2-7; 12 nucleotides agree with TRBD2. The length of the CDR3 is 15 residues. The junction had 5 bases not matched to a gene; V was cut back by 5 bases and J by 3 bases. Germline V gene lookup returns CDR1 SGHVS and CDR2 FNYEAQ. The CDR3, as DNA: TGTGCCAGCAGCCCGACTAGCGGGAGAATCTACGAGCAGTACTTC. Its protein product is CASSPTSGRIYEQYF. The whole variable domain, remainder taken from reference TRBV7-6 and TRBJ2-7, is GAGVSQSPRYKVTKRGQDVALRCDPISGHVSLYWYRQALGQGPEFLTYFNYEAQQDKSGLPNDRFSAERPEGSISTLTIQRTEQRDSAMYRCASSPTSGRIYEQYFGPGTRLTVT.

CDR3 DNA sequence: TGTGCCAGCAGCTCACAGGGGGGAGAAGGGTATGAGCAGTTCTTC. This sequence encodes CASSSQGGEGYEQFF. The chain couples TRBV7-2 to TRBJ2-1, with 8 bases identical to TRBD1. V trimming: 4 bases; J trimming: 8 bases; junction bases outside the gene matches: 10. The germline V gene encodes CDR1 SGHTA and CDR2 FQGNSA. CDR3 length equals 15 residues. Looking up the rest from reference TRBV7-2 and TRBJ2-1 gives the full variable domain: GAGVSQSPSNKVTEKGKDVELRCDPISGHTALYWYRQSLGQGLEFLIYFQGNSAPDKSGLPSDRFSAERTGGSVSTLTIQRTQQEDSAVYLCASSSQGGEGYEQFFGPGTRLTVL.

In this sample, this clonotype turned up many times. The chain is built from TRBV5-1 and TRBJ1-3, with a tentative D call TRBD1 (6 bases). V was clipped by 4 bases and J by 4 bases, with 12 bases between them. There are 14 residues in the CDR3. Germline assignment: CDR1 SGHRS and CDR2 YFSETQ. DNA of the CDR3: TGCGCCAGCAGCGTGGACAGAGACGGAAACACCATATATTTT. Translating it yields CASSVDRDGNTIYF.

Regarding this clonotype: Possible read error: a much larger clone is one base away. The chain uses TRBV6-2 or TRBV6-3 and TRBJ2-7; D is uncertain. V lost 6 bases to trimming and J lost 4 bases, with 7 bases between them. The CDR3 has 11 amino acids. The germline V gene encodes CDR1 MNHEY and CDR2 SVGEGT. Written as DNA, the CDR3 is TGTGCCAGCAGCCAAAGATACGAGCAGTACTTC. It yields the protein CASSQRYEQYF.

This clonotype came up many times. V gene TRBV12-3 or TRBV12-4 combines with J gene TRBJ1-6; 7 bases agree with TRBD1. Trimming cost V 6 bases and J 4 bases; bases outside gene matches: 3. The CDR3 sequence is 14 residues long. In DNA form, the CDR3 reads TGTGCCAGCAGGCCGGGACAGTATAATTCACCCCTCCACTTT. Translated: CASRPGQYNSPLHF.

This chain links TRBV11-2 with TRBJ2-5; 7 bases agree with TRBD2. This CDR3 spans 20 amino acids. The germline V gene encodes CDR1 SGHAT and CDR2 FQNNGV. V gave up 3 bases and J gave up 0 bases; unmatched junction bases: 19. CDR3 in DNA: TGTGCCAGCAGCTTCGTAGAACGCGGACTAGTTTTCGGGTACCAAGAGACCCAGTACTTC. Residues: CASSFVERGLVFGYQETQYF.

The CDR3 DNA sequence: TGTGCCAGCAGTTACTCGGGTAGCCCCTCCGATTGGGTGTTTTTT. This sequence encodes CASSYSGSPSDWVFF. The chain links TRBV6-5 to TRBJ2-2, with D unresolved. The CDR3 has 15 amino acids. Germline V gene sequence: CDR1 MNHEY, CDR2 SVGAGI. Trimming removed 0 bases at V and 15 bases at J, with 20 bases between.

CDR3 nucleotides: TGCAGTGCTAGAGATCAGGGTAGCGGGAGAAGCTACGAGCAGTACTTC. It codes for CSARDQGSGRSYEQYF. V is TRBV20-1 and J is TRBJ2-7; 9 bases match TRBD2. The ends lost 0 bases at V and 3 bases at J; junction bases unmatched: 9. This CDR3 is built from 16 residues. CDR1 DFQATT and CDR2 SNEGSKA come from the germline V gene (reference sequence).